These T cell receptor beta chains were read from a single sample in a study of blood T cells in healthy people across ages. MiXCR, run by TCRdb on the 5' RACE reads, gives a single entry per CDR3 protein. The sample contains around 700,000 distinct CDR3 sequences, about 25% of which appear only once. This sample was shared with a second study, whose subject was T cells of mothers and their children.

Input material: blood. All receptors come from a boy aged 5-17 years in good health. The CDR3 runs from the conserved cysteine through the conserved F or W.

cdr3_aa: CASSVGGAYTEAFF; j_call: TRBJ1-1; v_call: TRBV6-1
cdr3_aa: CASRVAGDEQFF; j_call: NA; v_call: TRBV12-3/TRBV12-4
cdr3_aa: CSVEFTGPDTQYF; j_call: TRBJ2-3; v_call: TRBV29-1
cdr3_aa: CASRQGYQPQHF; j_call: TRBJ1-5; v_call: TRBV6-2/TRBV6-3
cdr3_aa: CASSPGTGINSPLHF; j_call: TRBJ1-6; v_call: TRBV12-3/TRBV12-4
cdr3_aa: CASSFSDGIAVSYNEQFF; j_call: TRBJ2-1; v_call: TRBV28
cdr3_aa: CSVEGVMGVTEAFF; j_call: TRBJ1-1; v_call: TRBV29-1
cdr3_aa: CASSLLASEQFF; j_call: NA; v_call: TRBV28
cdr3_aa: CSVEPRQGSPEAFF; j_call: TRBJ1-1; v_call: TRBV29-1
cdr3_aa: CASSSEGNYIYEQYF; j_call: TRBJ2-7; v_call: TRBV5-5
cdr3_aa: CASSQPGHQVSGANVLTF; j_call: TRBJ2-6; v_call: TRBV4-2
cdr3_aa: CAISSRESTDTQYF; j_call: TRBJ2-3; v_call: TRBV10-3
cdr3_aa: CSVELGVTYEQYF; j_call: NA; v_call: TRBV29-1
cdr3_aa: CSARPGQGGYEQYF; j_call: TRBJ2-7; v_call: TRBV20-1